These 4 T cell receptor beta chains were sequenced from one sample in a study of circulating and synovial CD4+ cells in juvenile arthritis. The assay was immunoSEQ multiplex PCR, and TCRdb's table has in-frame clones only and misses some. The repertoire holds under 35,000 clones, with around 95% as singletons. Sequenced input: CD4+ T cells from blood. All receptors derive from a human donor with juvenile idiopathic arthritis.

V gene TRBV19 combines with J gene TRBJ1-1, with D perhaps TRBD1 (6 bases). The CDR3 is made up of 13 amino acids. The V end was cut by 8 bases, the J end by 8 bases, with 18 bases between. Germline V CDR1 and CDR2: LNHDA, SQIVND (reference sequence). The CDR3 DNA is TGTGCCAGTCAGAACCCCAGGACAGTCGAAGCTTTCTTT. It is translated as CASQNPRTVEAFF.

The CDR3 DNA reads as TGTGCCAGCAGCTTAATCAGGACCGGGGAGCTGTTTTTT. This gives the protein CASSLIRTGELFF. The genes are TRBV7-3 and TRBJ2-2; D not certain. The CDR3 is 13 residues long. Trimming pared 1 base from V and 5 bases from J, leaving 5 bases between. CDR1 SGHTA and CDR2 FQGTGA come from the germline V gene.

The V and J genes are TRBV14 and TRBJ2-2; 10 bases fit TRBD2. The CDR3 is 15 residues long. The J segment lost 1 base and the V segment lost 6 bases, leaving 2 bases of the junction unmatched. Germline values: CDR1 SGHDN, CDR2 FVKESK. CDR3 region: CASRTSGLNTGELFF. As DNA, the CDR3 is TGTGCCAGCAGGACTAGCGGGCTGAACACCGGGGAGCTGTTTTTT.

This clone was detected only once. The chain recombines TRBV18 with TRBJ2-1; possibly TRBD1 for D (5 bases). Per germline, CDR1 KGHSH and CDR2 LQKENI. CDR3 length: 15 residues. The V gene lost 4 bases and the J gene lost 10 bases, with 20 bases spanning the gap. This CDR3 is CASSQQEQVGKEQFF. The DNA of the CDR3 is TGTGCCAGCTCACAACAGGAACAGGTCGGAAAGGAGCAGTTCTTC.